These T cell receptor beta chains were read from a single sample in a study of shared clonotypes between healthy human individuals. Here immunoSEQ multiplex PCR was the method, and the copy in TCRdb shows in-frame clones only, minus some. The sample has around 2.5 million clones, 80% to 95% seen once. Specimen: naive CD4+ T cells from PBMCs. The origin of the receptors is a man aged 18 to 29 in good health. Some clones in this sample may be carry-over from other donors' samples. Each CDR3 is given with its conserved first and last residue. A D gene is named only where the DNA matches it firmly. Clone size is given for some rows only: seen once, a few or many times, or a class if the clone is expanded.

once	TRBV29-1	TRBJ1-1	NA	TGCAGCGTTGAGGGCCAGACTAACACTGAAGCTTTCTTT	CSVEGQTNTEAFF
NA	TRBV2	TRBJ2-7	NA	TGTGCCAGCTCCTGGTCCCGTCCGCTTGGTGGGCAGTACTTC	CASSWSRPLGGQYF
NA	TRBV12-5	TRBJ2-1	TRBD2	TGTGCTAGTGGTTTGTTCCCGTCGGGACTAGCGGGAGGAAACTCCTACAATGAGCAGTTCTTC	CASGLFPSGLAGGNSYNEQFF
NA	TRBV10-3	TRBJ2-3	TRBD2	TGTGCCATCAGTGACCCCCCCGGGAGGGCCCTTAACCCCACAGATACGCAGTATTTT	CAISDPPGRALNPTDTQYF
NA	TRBV5-4	TRBJ1-1	TRBD1	TGTGCCAGCAGCAAAGGGACAGGGGAGGGCCGTCGCACTGAAGCTTTCTTT	CASSKGTGEGRRTEAFF
NA	TRBV7-8	TRBJ1-1	NA	TGTGCCAGCAGCTTAGCGCAGGGGTATGGTGAAGCTTTCTTT	CASSLAQGYGEAFF
NA	TRBV27	TRBJ2-7	NA	TGTGCCAGCAGTTTATCGGGTTACGAGCAGTACTTC	CASSLSGYEQYF
once	TRBV5-1	TRBJ1-2	NA	TGCGCCAGCAGCTTGGGTGATATAGGGGATGGCTACACCTTC	CASSLGDIGDGYTF
NA	TRBV5-1	TRBJ2-1	NA	TGCGCCAGCAGCCCTGGGGACTCGTACAATGAGCAGTTCTTC	CASSPGDSYNEQFF
NA	TRBV6-5	TRBJ2-4	NA	TGTGCCAGCAGCTCCAAAAACATTCAGTACTTC	CASSSKNIQYF
NA	TRBV7-8	TRBJ1-2	NA	TGTGCCAGCAGCCGAGATAGAATCTATGGCTACACCTTC	CASSRDRIYGYTF
NA	TRBV5-1	TRBJ1-5	NA	TGCGCCAGCAGCTTGGATGGTGGTAGCAATCAGCCCCAGCATTTT	CASSLDGGSNQPQHF
NA	TRBV6-1	TRBJ2-1	TRBD2	TGTGCCAGCAGTGTTACTAGCGGGAAACACAATGAGCAGTTCTTC	CASSVTSGKHNEQFF
NA	TRBV14	TRBJ2-1	TRBD1	TGTGCCAGCAGCGGGCTGGGACAGGGGTACAATGAGCAGTTCTTC	CASSGLGQGYNEQFF
once	TRBV2	TRBJ2-5	TRBD1	TGTGCCACAACTTGGACAGGGAGGCAAGAGACCCAGTACTTC	CATTWTGRQETQYF
NA	TRBV27	TRBJ2-3	NA	TGTGCCAGCACCGGCCTGGACTCGTTAGATACGCAGTATTTT	CASTGLDSLDTQYF
once	TRBV5-4	TRBJ2-7	TRBD1	TGTGCCAGCAGCTTTGGTGGCGGGGACAGGGTCTACGAGCAGTACTTC	CASSFGGGDRVYEQYF
NA	TRBV7-9	TRBJ2-5	TRBD2	TGTGCCAGCAGCCCCCGGGGGACTAGCGGCTCTAGGACCCAGTACTTC	CASSPRGTSGSRTQYF
NA	TRBV6-6	TRBJ2-7	TRBD2	TGTGCCAGCAGGCTAGCGGGAGCTCACGAGCAGTACTTC	CASRLAGAHEQYF
NA	TRBV18	TRBJ2-5	NA	TGTGCCAGCTCACCACAGACAGGTGGAGTGGGAGAGACCCAGTACTTC	CASSPQTGGVGETQYF
NA	TRBV29-1	TRBJ2-1	NA	TGCAGCGCAATGGGACAACTGGGGAATGAGCAGTTCTTC	CSAMGQLGNEQFF
NA	TRBV7-3	TRBJ2-3	NA	TGTGCCAGCAGCCCCCGGCGTGACACAGATACGCAGTATTTT	CASSPRRDTDTQYF
NA	TRBV14	TRBJ2-6	TRBD1	TGTGCCAGCAGCCAAGATTTTACTGTGGGACAGGGGACGCCCCTCTCTGGGGCCAACGTCCTGACTTTC	CASSQDFTVGQGTPLSGANVLTF
NA	TRBV11-2	TRBJ2-3	NA	TGTGCCAGCAGCTTAGAGCCTATCACAGATACGCAGTATTTT	CASSLEPITDTQYF
NA	TRBV5-1	TRBJ2-7	TRBD1	TGCGCCAGCGCACAGGGGCAAGCCTACGAGCAGTACTTC	CASAQGQAYEQYF
NA	TRBV29-1	TRBJ1-1	NA	TGCAGCGTCAACCGGCGTTTGAACACTGAAGCTTTCTTT	CSVNRRLNTEAFF
NA	TRBV9	TRBJ2-2	NA	TGTGCCAGCAGCGTATCCCCTTGGGTGGTGTCCACCGGGGAGCTGTTTTTT	CASSVSPWVVSTGELFF
once	TRBV27	TRBJ1-4	NA	TGTGCCAGCAGTTTGGGGGACGGGCGTGAAAAACTGTTTTTT	CASSLGDGREKLFF
NA	TRBV11-1	TRBJ2-3	NA	TGTGCCAGCAGCTTAGTACAGGGTGGTATCAATACGCAGTATTTT	CASSLVQGGINTQYF
NA	TRBV28	TRBJ2-7	TRBD1	TGTGCCAGCAGCTCACCGGGACAGGGACCTCCCGAGCAGTACTTC	CASSSPGQGPPEQYF
NA	TRBV6-6	TRBJ2-2	NA	TGTGCCAGCAGACCAAGGCGGGAAGGCACCGGGGAGCTGTTTTTT	CASRPRREGTGELFF
NA	TRBV7-9	TRBJ1-5	NA	TGTGCCAGCAGCGAGGGATCGGGGCAGCCCCAGCATTTT	CASSEGSGQPQHF
NA	TRBV5-5	TRBJ2-7	NA	TGTGCCAGCAGCCTGATAGACTACGAGCAGTACTTC	CASSLIDYEQYF
once	TRBV18	TRBJ2-5	TRBD1	TGTGCCAGCTCACCACTCCGGACAGGGTTTGAAGAGACCCAGTACTTC	CASSPLRTGFEETQYF
NA	TRBV27	TRBJ2-7	NA	TGTGCCAGCAGTTTAGGATGGACAGTGGATCGGGAGCAGTACTTC	CASSLGWTVDREQYF
NA	TRBV28	TRBJ2-2	TRBD1	TGTGCCAGCAGAGTAACCGGGACAGGTAACACCGGGGAGCTGTTTTTT	CASRVTGTGNTGELFF